The entry below describes one T cell receptor (beta chain). Its antigen is still unknown. Sequencing of TCR beta drew on CD8+ and CD4+ T cells from blood. This sample was taken from a study of CD8 T cells in Susac syndrome. When the RNA was reverse transcribed, random hexamers were used with an input of roughly 0.5 to 1 ug. The authors amplified TCR beta CDR3 across 54 Vbeta and 13 Jbeta using immunoSEQ multiplex PCR. MiXCR, run by TCRdb on the immunoSEQ multiplex PCR reads, gives a single entry per CDR3 protein. The sample lists roughly 140,000 distinct CDR3 sequences, just under 97% seen once, with under 0.15% in the top ten. Study-wide points: The study's TCR sequencing and HLA analysis drew on a certain number of individuals. That number was acknowledged as relatively small.

The CDR3 has 15 residues. The germline gives CDR1 SGHAT, CDR2 FQNNGV. V was shortened by 0 bases and J by 8 bases, with 14 bases between the two germline ends. The chain links TRBV11-2 to TRBJ2-1, with D possibly called TRBD1 or TRBD2 (5 bases each). The specimen sequenced was CD8+ T cells from PBMCs. This receptor was obtained from a human donor with multiple sclerosis. Here the CDR3 reads CASSLEGPPGDEQFF. CDR3 nucleotide sequence: TGTGCCAGCAGCTTAGAGGGACCCCCTGGCGATGAGCAGTTCTTC.